A single sample gave rise to the 6 T cell receptor beta chains below, sequenced in a study of T-cell memory formation after mild COVID-19. MiXCR, applied by TCRdb to the 5' RACE reads, yields one record per CDR3 protein. The table lists about 110,000 distinct CDR3 sequences, 18% of them singletons. The sequencing sample was made of PBMCs or a T cell subset sorted from them (not recorded which). These TCRs come from a man between 18 and 35 years old who had mild COVID-19 (a few samples of this study predate the infection). Cell type and time point are not known.

The chain uses TRBV5-1 and TRBJ2-2, with D maybe TRBD2 (6 bases). Germline V gene data show CDR1 as SGHRS and CDR2 as YFSETQ. V gave up 3 bases and J gave up 1 base, with 10 bases separating them. The CDR3 has 15 amino acids. The CDR3 nucleotides are TGCGCCAGCAGCTGGGGGACTGTGAACACCGGGGAGCTGTTTTTT. Translated: CASSWGTVNTGELFF. The complete variable domain, with remaining parts taken from reference TRBV5-1 and TRBJ2-2, reads KAGVTQTPRYLIKTRGQQVTLSCSPISGHRSVSWYQQTPGQGLQFLFEYFSETQRNKGNFPGRFSGRQFSNSRSEMNVSTLELGDSALYLCASSWGTVNTGELFFGEGSRLTVL.

This clonotype has more than one count but fewer than ten. J is TRBJ2-7 and V is TRBV7-2; 9 bases map to TRBD2. The length of the CDR3 is 14 residues. Unmatched junction bases numbered 6, after V lost 2 bases and J lost 7 bases. Germline V gene lookup returns CDR1 SGHTA and CDR2 FQGNSA. CDR3 protein: CASSLRAGGQEQYF. The CDR3 DNA reads TGTGCCAGCAGCTTAAGAGCGGGGGGCCAAGAGCAGTACTTC.

This clonotype has a handful of counts. V gene TRBV30 combines with J gene TRBJ1-1; D gene ambiguous. This CDR3 comprises 14 residues. Germline values: CDR1 GTSNPN, CDR2 SVGIG (reference sequence). V was trimmed by 1 base and J by 1 base, leaving 10 bases between them. The CDR3 is CAWSAQTPNTEAFF. CDR3 DNA: TGTGCCTGGAGTGCCCAGACCCCGAACACTGAAGCTTTCTTT. Combining the CDR3 with reference TRBV30 and TRBJ1-1 gives the whole variable domain SQTIHQWPATLVQPVGSPLSLECTVEGTSNPNLYWYRQAAGRGLQLLFYSVGIGQISSEVPQNLSASRPQDRQFILSSKKLLLSDSGFYLCAWSAQTPNTEAFFGQGTRLTVV.

This clonotype was seen a few times. CDR3 sequence reads: CASSSDLRADTQYF. The CDR3 DNA reads as TGTGCCAGCTCATCCGACCTCCGGGCAGATACGCAGTATTTT. The chain links TRBV18 to TRBJ2-3; D is uncertain. Trimming removed 5 bases from V and 4 bases from J, with 13 bases in between. CDR1 and CDR2 from the germline V gene are KGHSH and LQKENI. The CDR3 has 14 amino acids. Full variable domain (rest looked up from reference TRBV18 and TRBJ2-3): NAGVMQNPRHLVRRRGQEARLRCSPMKGHSHVYWYRQLPEEGLKFMVYLQKENIIDESGMPKERFSAEFPKEGPSILRIQQVVRGDSAAYFCASSSDLRADTQYFGPGTRLTVL.

This chain links TRBV4-3 with TRBJ1-3; D remains unclear. This CDR3 spans 14 amino acids. CDR1 is LGHNA and CDR2 is YSLEER in the germline V gene. The V and J ends lost 3 bases and 0 bases respectively, with 6 bases between them. This chain's CDR3 is CASSQGFSGNTIYF. The CDR3 DNA reads as TGCGCCAGCAGCCAGGGTTTCTCTGGAAACACCATATATTTT.

V gene TRBV5-1 combines with J gene TRBJ2-1; D is undetermined. The CDR3 has 14 amino acids. Trimming shortened V by 4 bases and J by 3 bases, and 11 bases separated the two germline ends. Germline-derived CDR1 and CDR2 are SGHRS and YFSETQ. The CDR3 DNA reads as TGCGCCAGCAGCCCGCTACCCCACTACAATGAGCAGTTCTTC. Amino acids: CASSPLPHYNEQFF.